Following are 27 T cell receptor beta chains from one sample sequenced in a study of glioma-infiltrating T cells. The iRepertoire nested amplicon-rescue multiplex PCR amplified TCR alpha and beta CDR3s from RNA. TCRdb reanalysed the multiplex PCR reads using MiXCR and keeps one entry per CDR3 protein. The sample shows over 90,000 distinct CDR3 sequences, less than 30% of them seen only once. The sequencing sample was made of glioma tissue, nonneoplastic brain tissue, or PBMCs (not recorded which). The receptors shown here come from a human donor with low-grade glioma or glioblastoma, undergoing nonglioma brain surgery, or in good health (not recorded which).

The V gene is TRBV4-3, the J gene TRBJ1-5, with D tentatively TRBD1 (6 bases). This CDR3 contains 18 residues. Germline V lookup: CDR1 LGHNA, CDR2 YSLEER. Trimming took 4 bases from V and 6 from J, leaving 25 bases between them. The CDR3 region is CASSPLYGTTWVGQPQHF. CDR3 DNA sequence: TGCGCCAGCAGCCCATTATACGGGACAACCTGGGTGGGTCAGCCCCAGCATTTT.

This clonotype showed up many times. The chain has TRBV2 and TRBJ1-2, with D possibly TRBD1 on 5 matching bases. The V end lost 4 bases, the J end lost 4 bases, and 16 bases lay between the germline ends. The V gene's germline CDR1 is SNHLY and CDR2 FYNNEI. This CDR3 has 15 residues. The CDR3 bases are TGTGCCAGCAGTGCCCCAGGGCCTGCGGGCTATGGCTACACCTTC. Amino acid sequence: CASSAPGPAGYGYTF.

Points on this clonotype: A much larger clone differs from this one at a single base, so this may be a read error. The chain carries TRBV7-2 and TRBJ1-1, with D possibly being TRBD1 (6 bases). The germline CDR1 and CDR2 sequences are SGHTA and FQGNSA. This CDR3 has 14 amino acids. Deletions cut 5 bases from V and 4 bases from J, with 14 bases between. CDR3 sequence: CASSMHGGVTEAFF. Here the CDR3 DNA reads TGTGCCAGCAGCATGCATGGGGGCGTCACTGAAGCTTTCTTT.

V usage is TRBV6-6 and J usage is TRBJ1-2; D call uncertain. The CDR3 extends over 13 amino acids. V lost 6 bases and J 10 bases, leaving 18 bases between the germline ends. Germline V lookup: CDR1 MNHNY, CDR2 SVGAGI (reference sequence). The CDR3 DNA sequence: TGTGCCAGCAGCCCTCTGGGAGGGTCGGACTACACCTTC. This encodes CASSPLGGSDYTF.

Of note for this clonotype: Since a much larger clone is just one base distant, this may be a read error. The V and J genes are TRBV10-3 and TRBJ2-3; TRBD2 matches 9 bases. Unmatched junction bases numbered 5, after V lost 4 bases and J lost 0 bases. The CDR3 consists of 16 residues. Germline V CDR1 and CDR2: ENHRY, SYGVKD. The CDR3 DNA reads TGTGCCATCAGTGGGTCGCGGGGGGGTAGCACAGATACGCAGTATTTT. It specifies CAISGSRGGSTDTQYF.

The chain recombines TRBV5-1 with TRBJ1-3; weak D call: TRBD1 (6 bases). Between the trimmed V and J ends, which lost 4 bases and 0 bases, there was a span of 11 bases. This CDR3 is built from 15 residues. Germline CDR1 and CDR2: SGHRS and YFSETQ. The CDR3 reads CASSLETGSGNTIYF. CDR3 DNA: TGCGCCAGCAGCCTAGAGACAGGCTCTGGAAACACCATATATTTT. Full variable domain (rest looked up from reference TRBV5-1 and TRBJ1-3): KAGVTQTPRYLIKTRGQQVTLSCSPISGHRSVSWYQQTPGQGLQFLFEYFSETQRNKGNFPGRFSGRQFSNSRSEMNVSTLELGDSALYLCASSLETGSGNTIYFGEGSWLTVV.

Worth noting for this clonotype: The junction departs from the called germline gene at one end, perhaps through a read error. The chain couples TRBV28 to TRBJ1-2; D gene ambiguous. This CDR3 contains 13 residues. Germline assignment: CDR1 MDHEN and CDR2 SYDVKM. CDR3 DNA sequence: TGTGCCAGCAGTTCCGGACCGAACTATGTCTACACCTTC. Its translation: CASSSGPNYVYTF.

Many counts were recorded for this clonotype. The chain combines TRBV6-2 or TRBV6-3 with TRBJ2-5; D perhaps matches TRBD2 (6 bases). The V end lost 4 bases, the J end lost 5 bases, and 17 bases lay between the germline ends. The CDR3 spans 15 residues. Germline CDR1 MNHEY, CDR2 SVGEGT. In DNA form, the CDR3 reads TGTGCCAGCAGTTCACCTCAGGACTATTTGGAGACCCAGTACTTC. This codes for CASSSPQDYLETQYF.

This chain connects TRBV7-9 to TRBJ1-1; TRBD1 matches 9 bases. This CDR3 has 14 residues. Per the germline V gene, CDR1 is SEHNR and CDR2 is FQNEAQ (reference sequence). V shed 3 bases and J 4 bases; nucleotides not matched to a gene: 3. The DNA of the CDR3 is TGTGCCAGCAGCTTGGGACAGGGTTTCACTGAAGCTTTCTTT. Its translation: CASSLGQGFTEAFF. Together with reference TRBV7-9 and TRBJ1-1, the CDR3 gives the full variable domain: DTGVSQNPRHKITKRGQNVTFRCDPISEHNRLYWYRQTLGQGPEFLTYFQNEAQLEKSRLLSDRFSAERPKGSFSTLEIQRTEQGDSAMYLCASSLGQGFTEAFFGQGTRLTVV.

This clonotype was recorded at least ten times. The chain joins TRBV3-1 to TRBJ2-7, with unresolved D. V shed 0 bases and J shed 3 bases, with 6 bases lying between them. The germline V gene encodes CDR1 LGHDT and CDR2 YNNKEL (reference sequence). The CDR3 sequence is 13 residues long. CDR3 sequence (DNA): TGTGCCAGCAGCCAAGATCGAGACTACGAGCAGTACTTC. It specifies CASSQDRDYEQYF.

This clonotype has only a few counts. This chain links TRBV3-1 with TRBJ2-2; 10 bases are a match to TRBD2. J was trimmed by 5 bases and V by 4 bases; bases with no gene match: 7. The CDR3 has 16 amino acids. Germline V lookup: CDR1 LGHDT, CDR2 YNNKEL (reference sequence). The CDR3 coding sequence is TGTGCCAGCAGCCCTCCCGGACTAGCGGAAACCGGGGAGCTGTTTTTT. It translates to CASSPPGLAETGELFF.

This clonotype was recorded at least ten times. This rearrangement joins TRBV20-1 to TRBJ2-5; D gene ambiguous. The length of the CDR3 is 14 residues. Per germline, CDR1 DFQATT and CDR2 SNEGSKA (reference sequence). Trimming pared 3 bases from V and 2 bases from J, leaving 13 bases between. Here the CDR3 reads CSARAQVLQETQYF. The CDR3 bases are TGCAGTGCTAGGGCCCAAGTACTACAAGAGACCCAGTACTTC.

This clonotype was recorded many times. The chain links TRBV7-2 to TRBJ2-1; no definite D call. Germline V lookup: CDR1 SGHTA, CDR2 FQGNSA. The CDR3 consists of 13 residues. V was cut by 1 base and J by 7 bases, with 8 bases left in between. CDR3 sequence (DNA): TGTGCCAGCAGCTTAGTCGGAGAGAATGAGCAGTTCTTC. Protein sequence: CASSLVGENEQFF.

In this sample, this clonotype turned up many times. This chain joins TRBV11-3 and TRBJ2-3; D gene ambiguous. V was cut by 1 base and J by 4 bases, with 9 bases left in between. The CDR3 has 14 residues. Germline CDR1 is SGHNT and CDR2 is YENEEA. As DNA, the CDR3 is TGTGCCAGCAGCTTAGGGTTGCAATCAGATACGCAGTATTTT. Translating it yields CASSLGLQSDTQYF.

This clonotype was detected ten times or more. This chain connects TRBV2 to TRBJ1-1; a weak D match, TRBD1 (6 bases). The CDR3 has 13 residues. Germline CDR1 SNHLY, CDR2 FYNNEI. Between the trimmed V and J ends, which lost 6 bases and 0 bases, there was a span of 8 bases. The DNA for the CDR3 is TGTGCCAGCAGGAGGACAGTGAACACTGAAGCTTTCTTT. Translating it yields CASRRTVNTEAFF.

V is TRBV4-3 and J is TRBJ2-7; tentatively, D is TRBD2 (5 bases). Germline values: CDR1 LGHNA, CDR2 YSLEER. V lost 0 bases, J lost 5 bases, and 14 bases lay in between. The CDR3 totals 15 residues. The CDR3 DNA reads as TGCGCCAGCAGCCAAGAGGCTAGCTCTTACGACGAGCAGTACTTC. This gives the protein CASSQEASSYDEQYF.

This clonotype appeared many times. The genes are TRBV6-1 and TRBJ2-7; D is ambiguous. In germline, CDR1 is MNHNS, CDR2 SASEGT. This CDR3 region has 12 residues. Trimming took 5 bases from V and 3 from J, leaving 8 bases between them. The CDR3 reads CASSWDGYEQYF. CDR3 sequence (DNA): TGTGCCAGCAGTTGGGATGGCTACGAGCAGTACTTC.

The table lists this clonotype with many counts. In DNA, the CDR3 is TGTGCCAGCAGCCAAGGATCCCGCAATGAGCAGTTCTTC. Its protein is CASSQGSRNEQFF. V usage is TRBV4-2 and J usage is TRBJ2-1; no reliable D call. V was clipped by 1 base and J by 6 bases, with 7 bases between them. The CDR3 covers 13 residues. In germline, CDR1 is LGHNA, CDR2 YNFKEQ.

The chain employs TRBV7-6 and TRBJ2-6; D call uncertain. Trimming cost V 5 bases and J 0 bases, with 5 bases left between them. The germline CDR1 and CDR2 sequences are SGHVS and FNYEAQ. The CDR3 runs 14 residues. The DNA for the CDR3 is TGTGCCAGCAGCCGTTACTCTGGGGCCAACGTCCTGACTTTC. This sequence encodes CASSRYSGANVLTF.

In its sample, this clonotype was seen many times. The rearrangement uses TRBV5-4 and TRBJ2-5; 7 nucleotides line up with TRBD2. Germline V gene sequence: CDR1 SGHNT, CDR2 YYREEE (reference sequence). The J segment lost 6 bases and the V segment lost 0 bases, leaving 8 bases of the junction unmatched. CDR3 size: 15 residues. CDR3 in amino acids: CASSLDPSGDKTQYF. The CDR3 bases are TGTGCCAGCAGCTTGGATCCTAGCGGTGACAAGACCCAGTACTTC.

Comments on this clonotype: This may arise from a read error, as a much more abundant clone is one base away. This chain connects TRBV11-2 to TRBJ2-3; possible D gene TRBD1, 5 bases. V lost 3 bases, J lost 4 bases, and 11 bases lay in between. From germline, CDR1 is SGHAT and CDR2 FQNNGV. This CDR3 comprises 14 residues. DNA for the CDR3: TGTGCCAGCAGCTTTGTACAGGTGTCAGATACGCAGTATTTT. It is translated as CASSFVQVSDTQYF.

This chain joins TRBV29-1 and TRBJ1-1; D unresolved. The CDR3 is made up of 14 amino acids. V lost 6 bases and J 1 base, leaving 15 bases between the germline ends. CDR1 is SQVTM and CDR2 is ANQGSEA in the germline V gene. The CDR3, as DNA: TGCAGCGTCGAGACCGGTCAGAAGAACACTGAAGCTTTCTTT. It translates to CSVETGQKNTEAFF.

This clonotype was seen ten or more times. CDR3 sequence reads: CASSQKDGNYGYTF. Here the CDR3 DNA reads TGTGCCAGCAGCCAAAAGGACGGCAACTATGGCTACACCTTC. The chain has TRBV3-1 and TRBJ1-2; no definite D call. The CDR3 is made up of 14 amino acids. CDR1 is LGHDT and CDR2 is YNNKEL in the germline V gene (reference sequence). V lost 2 bases, J lost 2 bases, and 9 bases lay in between.

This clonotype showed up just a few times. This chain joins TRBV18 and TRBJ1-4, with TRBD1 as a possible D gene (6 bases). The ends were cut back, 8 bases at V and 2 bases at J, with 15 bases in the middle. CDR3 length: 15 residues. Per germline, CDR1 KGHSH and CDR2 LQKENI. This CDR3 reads CASRLVQGTNEKLFF. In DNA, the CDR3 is TGTGCCAGCCGTCTTGTTCAGGGGACTAATGAAAAACTGTTTTTT.

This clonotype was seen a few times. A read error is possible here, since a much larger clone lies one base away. DNA of the CDR3: TGTGCCAGCCAAAGCACAGATACGCAGTATTTT. Protein: CASQSTDTQYF. The chain links TRBV3-1 to TRBJ2-3; unclear D gene. The CDR3 totals 11 residues. Deletions cut 8 bases from V and 0 bases from J, with 3 bases between. CDR1 is LGHDT and CDR2 is YNNKEL in the germline V gene (reference sequence).

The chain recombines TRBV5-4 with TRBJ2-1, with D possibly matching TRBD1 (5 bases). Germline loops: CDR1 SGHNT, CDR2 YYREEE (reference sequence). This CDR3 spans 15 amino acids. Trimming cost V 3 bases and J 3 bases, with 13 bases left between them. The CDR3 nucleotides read TGTGCCAGCAGCTATCAGGGTGGAAACTACAATGAGCAGTTCTTC. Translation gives CASSYQGGNYNEQFF.

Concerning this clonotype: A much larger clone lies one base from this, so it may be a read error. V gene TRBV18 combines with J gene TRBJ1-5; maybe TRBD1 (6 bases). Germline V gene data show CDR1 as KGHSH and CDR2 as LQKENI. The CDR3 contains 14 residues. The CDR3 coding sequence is TGTGCCAGCTCACCATCAACAGGGAATCAGCCCAAGCATTTT. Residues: CASSPSTGNQPKHF.